This passage covers 10 T cell receptor beta chains from one sample sequenced in a study of blood T cell repertoires in COVID-19. Method: immunoSEQ multiplex PCR; TCRdb's copy keeps in-frame clones and lacks some. The sample shows 350,000 to 450,000 clones, 75% to 90% of them seen only once. Specimen: peripheral blood. The origin of the receptors is a woman aged 18-29 years with acute or convalescent COVID-19.

J is TRBJ1-2 and V is TRBV6-1; no clear D gene. The germline V gene has CDR1 MNHNS and CDR2 SASEGT. The CDR3 is 14 amino acids. V was shortened by 1 base and J by 9 bases, with 15 bases between the two germline ends. The CDR3 nucleotides read TGTGCCAGCAGTGAAGGGGTAATACCAGGAAGCTACACCTTC. Translation gives CASSEGVIPGSYTF.

The V gene is TRBV9, the J gene TRBJ2-1; 9 bases map to TRBD2. The trim removed 0 bases at V and 7 bases at J, leaving 8 bases unmatched. The CDR3 has 16 residues. The germline V gene encodes CDR1 SGDLS and CDR2 YYNGEE. In DNA form, the CDR3 reads TGTGCCAGCAGCGTAGGCGGGCGGGAGGGTTGGAATGAGCAGTTCTTC. It codes for CASSVGGREGWNEQFF.

The chain combines TRBV12-3 or TRBV12-4 with TRBJ2-3, with D hard to call. The CDR3 runs 12 residues. V was shortened by 6 bases and J by 0 bases, with 4 bases between the two germline ends. The chain's CDR3 is CASSRSTDTQYF. The CDR3, as DNA: TGTGCCAGCAGCCGTAGCACAGATACGCAGTATTTT.

Regarding this clone: A much more abundant neighbour one base away suggests this may be a read error. V and J are TRBV5-4 and TRBJ1-4; D unresolved. This CDR3 spans 15 amino acids. Germline V lookup: CDR1 SGHNT, CDR2 YYREEE (reference sequence). The V end lost 0 bases, the J end lost 0 bases, and 6 bases lay between the germline ends. CDR3 in DNA: TGTGCCAGCAGCTTGGACAGTGCAACTAATGAAAAACTGTTTTTT. It encodes CASSLDSATNEKLFF. The full variable domain, in which reference TRBV5-4 and TRBJ1-4 provide the parts outside the CDR3, is ETGVTQSPTHLIKTRGQQVTLRCSSQSGHNTVSWYQQALGQGPQFIFQYYREEENGRGNFPPRFSGLQFPNYSSELNVNALELDDSALYLCASSLDSATNEKLFFGSGTQLSVL.

The chain joins TRBV5-6 to TRBJ1-3, with 7 bases matching TRBD1. This CDR3 contains 16 residues. Germline V gene sequence: CDR1 SGHDT, CDR2 YYEEEE. Germline trimming cut 3 bases from V and 0 bases from J; bases unmatched to any gene: 6. The CDR3 sequence is CASSWGTASSGNTIYF. In DNA form, the CDR3 reads TGTGCCAGCAGCTGGGGGACAGCCAGCTCTGGAAACACCATATATTTT.

This rearrangement joins TRBV28 to TRBJ1-6; 8 bases fit TRBD1. The junction had 6 bases not matched to a gene; V was cut back by 6 bases and J by 8 bases. Germline V gene data show CDR1 as MDHEN and CDR2 as SYDVKM. This CDR3 has 14 residues. CDR3 region: CASRTTGEDSPLHF. CDR3 DNA: TGTGCCAGCAGAACGACAGGGGAAGATTCACCCCTCCACTTT.

This clone was seen a single time. This chain joins TRBV11-2 and TRBJ2-7; D remains ambiguous. The germline V and J ends were trimmed by 4 bases and 3 bases, with 7 bases remaining between them. Germline V gene data show CDR1 as SGHAT and CDR2 as FQNNGV. This CDR3 has 12 amino acids. In nucleotides, the CDR3 is TGTGCCAGCAGCTCTAATATCTACGAGCAGTACTTC. It translates to CASSSNIYEQYF.

This chain connects TRBV11-2 to TRBJ2-1, with D maybe TRBD1 (6 bases). Trimming took 2 bases from V and 7 from J, leaving 12 bases between them. The CDR3 length is 14 residues. Germline lookup yields CDR1 SGHAT and CDR2 FQNNGV. DNA for the CDR3: TGTGCCAGCAGCTTATCTGGGGACATTAATGAGCAGTTCTTC. It translates to CASSLSGDINEQFF.

V gene TRBV27 combines with J gene TRBJ2-7; 9 positions match TRBD1. The CDR3 length is 15 residues. Germline assignment: CDR1 MNHEY and CDR2 SMNVEV (reference sequence). The V gene end was trimmed by 6 bases and the J gene end by 5 bases; junction bases not matched to a gene: 11. The CDR3 is CASSGGGTGSDEQYF. For the CDR3, the DNA is TGTGCCAGCAGCGGGGGAGGGACAGGGTCCGACGAGCAGTACTTC.

This clone came up once. The chain has TRBV5-1 and TRBJ1-1; a possible D gene is TRBD1 (5 bases). Germline assignment: CDR1 SGHRS and CDR2 YFSETQ. Trimming removed 2 bases at V and 5 bases at J, with 19 bases between. The CDR3 is 16 residues long. For the CDR3, the DNA is TGCGCCAGCAGCTTCTCTCCCCCGGCAGGGATAACTGAAGCTTTCTTT. Translated, it gives CASSFSPPAGITEAFF.